This entry lists 27 T cell receptor beta chains sequenced from one sample in a study of shared clonotypes between healthy human individuals. Using immunoSEQ multiplex PCR, the repertoire was profiled, and TCRdb retains in-frame clones only, with some absent. Of 2 million to 2.5 million clones in the sample, approximately 93% were seen once. The material sequenced was naive CD4+ T cells from PBMCs. Noted subset: CD45RA+ positively selected. These receptors all stem from a man aged 18 to 29 in good health. Some clones in this sample may be carry-over from other donors' samples.

In DNA, the CDR3 is TGTGCCATCAGTGACTCAAGGACAGGCCTCAATGAAAAACTGTTTTTT. Its protein is CAISDSRTGLNEKLFF. The chain employs TRBV10-3 and TRBJ1-4; TRBD1 matches 7 bases. The CDR3 runs 16 residues. Germline-derived CDR1 and CDR2 are ENHRY and SYGVKD. V dropped 3 bases and J dropped 5; count of bases not matched to a gene: 9.

The chain links TRBV5-1 to TRBJ2-2; 11 bases are a match to TRBD2. Trimming cost V 3 bases and J 6 bases; bases outside gene matches: 4. This CDR3 has 15 residues. Germline V gene data show CDR1 as SGHRS and CDR2 as YFSETQ. Written as DNA, the CDR3 is TGCGCCAGCAGCTCCATAGCGGGAGGGCCCGGGGAGCTGTTTTTT. Residues: CASSSIAGGPGELFF.

V gene TRBV5-4 combines with J gene TRBJ2-1; D is unresolved. V lost 2 bases and J lost 9, with 15 bases in between. The CDR3 is 14 amino acids. Germline assignment: CDR1 SGHNT and CDR2 YYREEE (reference sequence). This chain's CDR3 is CASSFLREAGEQFF. In DNA form, the CDR3 reads TGTGCCAGCAGCTTTTTACGAGAGGCAGGTGAGCAGTTCTTC.

The V gene is TRBV4-1, the J gene TRBJ1-1; D unclear. Germline CDR1 reads MGHRA; CDR2 reads YSYEKL. This CDR3 comprises 14 residues. Trimming took 1 base from V and 0 from J, leaving 6 bases between them. The CDR3 spells CASSQVPVNTEAFF. As DNA, the CDR3 is TGCGCCAGCAGCCAAGTACCAGTGAACACTGAAGCTTTCTTT.

This chain joins TRBV7-9 and TRBJ2-1, with 7 bases matching TRBD1. V lost 1 base and J lost 8; bases outside the gene matches: 5. This CDR3 contains 14 residues. Germline CDR1 SEHNR, CDR2 FQNEAQ (reference sequence). CDR3 nucleotide sequence: TGTGCCAGCAGCTTAGAAGGGGGCGGCCATGAGCAGTTCTTC. This codes for CASSLEGGGHEQFF.

The gene calls are TRBV7-8 and TRBJ2-7; tentatively, D is TRBD2 (5 bases). Germline assignment: CDR1 SGHVS and CDR2 FQNEAQ. V lost 1 base, J lost 5 bases, and 15 bases lay in between. This CDR3 comprises 15 residues. The CDR3 region is CASSLGGALPNEQYF. CDR3 DNA sequence: TGTGCCAGCAGCTTAGGGGGAGCTCTGCCTAACGAGCAGTACTTC. The variable domain in full, completed from reference TRBV7-8 and TRBJ2-7, reads GAGVSQSPRYKVAKRGQDVALRCDPISGHVSLFWYQQALGQGPEFLTYFQNEAQLDKSGLPSDRFFAERPEGSVSTLKIQRTQQEDSAVYLCASSLGGALPNEQYFGPGTRLTVT.

Comments on this clone: Within the sample, other DNA sequences also encode this same CDR3. The rearrangement links TRBV28 to TRBJ1-1; D gene unclear. The length of the CDR3 is 14 residues. The germline V gene encodes CDR1 MDHEN and CDR2 SYDVKM. V was trimmed by 1 base and J by 0 bases, leaving 6 bases between them. The CDR3 DNA follows: TGTGCCAGCAGTTTATCAGGCATGAACACTGAAGCTTTCTTT. Its protein is CASSLSGMNTEAFF. Drawing the rest from reference TRBV28 and TRBJ1-1, the complete variable domain is DVKVTQSSRYLVKRTGEKVFLECVQDMDHENMFWYRQDPGLGLRLIYFSYDVKMKEKGDIPEGYSVSREKKERFSLILESASTNQTSMYLCASSLSGMNTEAFFGQGTRLTVV.

The rearrangement joins TRBV28 to TRBJ2-7; D unclear. The CDR3 spans 12 residues. Germline V gives CDR1 MDHEN, CDR2 SYDVKM. Trimming pared 7 bases from V and 2 bases from J, leaving 9 bases between. CDR3 region: CASNWGTYEQYF. In nucleotides, the CDR3 is TGTGCCAGCAACTGGGGAACCTACGAGCAGTACTTC.

There are a few counts of this clone. This specimen includes other DNA sequences encoding the same CDR3. The V call is TRBV9, the J call TRBJ1-5, with D uncertain. Germline-derived CDR1 and CDR2 are SGDLS and YYNGEE. V was pared by 0 bases and J by 1 base, with 5 bases between. This CDR3 region has 14 residues. The CDR3 nucleotides read TGTGCCAGCAGCGTAGGGCAGAGCAATCAGCCCCAGCATTTT. As protein: CASSVGQSNQPQHF.

Comment on this clone: Other nucleotide sequences in the sample specify the same CDR3. The rearrangement joins TRBV5-1 to TRBJ2-3, with TRBD2 matching 9 bases. Germline values: CDR1 SGHRS, CDR2 YFSETQ. The CDR3 runs 15 residues. The V and J ends lost 2 bases and 1 base, in that order; junction bases with no gene match: 2. CDR3 region: CASSFSGRGTDTQYF. The CDR3 nucleotides are TGCGCCAGCAGCTTTAGCGGGAGAGGCACAGATACGCAGTATTTT. Full variable domain (rest looked up from reference TRBV5-1 and TRBJ2-3): KAGVTQTPRYLIKTRGQQVTLSCSPISGHRSVSWYQQTPGQGLQFLFEYFSETQRNKGNFPGRFSGRQFSNSRSEMNVSTLELGDSALYLCASSFSGRGTDTQYFGPGTRLTVL.

The gene calls are TRBV28 and TRBJ2-3, with 8 nucleotides matching TRBD1. The V gene end was trimmed by 2 bases and the J gene end by 0 bases; junction bases not matched to a gene: 4. The V gene's germline CDR1 is MDHEN and CDR2 SYDVKM. This CDR3 comprises 16 residues. CDR3 residues: CASSLNRGTSTDTQYF. In DNA, the CDR3 is TGTGCCAGCAGTTTAAACAGGGGGACGAGCACAGATACGCAGTATTTT. Based on the CDR3 plus reference TRBV28 and TRBJ2-3, the full variable domain is DVKVTQSSRYLVKRTGEKVFLECVQDMDHENMFWYRQDPGLGLRLIYFSYDVKMKEKGDIPEGYSVSREKKERFSLILESASTNQTSMYLCASSLNRGTSTDTQYFGPGTRLTVL.

The chain is built from TRBV7-9 and TRBJ1-1; no clear D. The CDR3 spans 14 residues. Germline V CDR1 and CDR2: SEHNR, FQNEAQ (reference sequence). V was cut by 4 bases and J by 3 bases, with 12 bases left in between. The chain's CDR3 is CASSSESFYTEAFF. CDR3 in DNA: TGTGCCAGCAGCTCAGAGTCGTTTTACACTGAAGCTTTCTTT.

V usage is TRBV7-3 and J usage is TRBJ2-3; 8 positions agree with TRBD2. Trimming at V came to 0 bases and at J to 4 bases, leaving 6 bases not matched to a gene. CDR3 length: 16 residues. Germline V gives CDR1 SGHTA, CDR2 FQGTGA. In DNA, the CDR3 is TGTGCCAGCAGCTTAACTAGCGGGGTGGGGTCAGATACGCAGTATTTT. Protein sequence: CASSLTSGVGSDTQYF. Looking up the rest from reference TRBV7-3 and TRBJ2-3 gives the full variable domain: GAGVSQTPSNKVTEKGKYVELRCDPISGHTALYWYRQSLGQGPEFLIYFQGTGAADDSGLPNDRFFAVRPEGSVSTLKIQRTERGDSAVYLCASSLTSGVGSDTQYFGPGTRLTVL.

The V gene is TRBV28, the J gene TRBJ1-2; 9 bases fit TRBD1. From germline, CDR1 is MDHEN and CDR2 SYDVKM. CDR3 length equals 16 residues. Trimming removed 6 bases from V and 1 base from J; junction bases left unmatched: 9. The CDR3 DNA reads TGTGCCAGCAGGGTACAGGGGGCGGGGGGTAACTATGGCTACACCTTC. It specifies CASRVQGAGGNYGYTF.

The chain combines TRBV6-5 with TRBJ1-6; 7 bases match TRBD1. The CDR3 has 15 amino acids. Germline assignment: CDR1 MNHEY and CDR2 SVGAGI. V was clipped by 4 bases and J by 10 bases; unmatched bases: 10. The CDR3, as DNA: TGTGCCAGCAGTTCGTTATCGGACAGGCTCTCACCCCTCCACTTT. Translating gives CASSSLSDRLSPLHF.

This rearrangement joins TRBV30 to TRBJ1-3; unclear D gene. Trimming took off 2 bases at V and 0 bases at J, with 5 bases between the two ends. CDR1 and CDR2 from the germline V gene are GTSNPN and SVGIG (reference sequence). The CDR3 is 13 amino acids. CDR3 region: CAWSWNSGNTIYF. CDR3 in DNA: TGTGCCTGGAGTTGGAACTCTGGAAACACCATATATTTT.

Note on this clone: An end of the junction does not agree with germline; a read error may underlie this. The J gene is TRBJ2-1, the V gene TRBV10-3; 8 positions match TRBD2. Germline assignment: CDR1 ENHRY and CDR2 SYGVKD. The CDR3 sequence is 15 residues long. The CDR3 sequence is CAINRPLAGDNEQFF. As DNA, the CDR3 is TGTGCGATCAATCGTCCTCTAGCGGGTGACAATGAGCAGTTCTTC.

This chain links TRBV18 with TRBJ1-5; D may be TRBD1 (5 bases). The CDR3 contains 16 residues. From germline, CDR1 is KGHSH and CDR2 LQKENI. With 5 bases removed from V and 5 bases from J, the gap between germline ends came to 19 bases. For the CDR3, the DNA is TGTGCCAGCTCATCAAGAACAGGTTACCCGGATCAGCCCCAGCATTTT. It yields the protein CASSSRTGYPDQPQHF.

The chain uses TRBV5-6 and TRBJ2-7; tentative D call: TRBD2 (6 bases). The germline V gene encodes CDR1 SGHDT and CDR2 YYEEEE. The CDR3 totals 13 residues. Trimming took 4 bases from V and 9 from J, leaving 17 bases between them. This CDR3 is CASSVPRDRRQYF. The CDR3, as DNA: TGTGCCAGCAGCGTGCCGCGGGATCGGCGGCAGTACTTC.

The chain links TRBV2 to TRBJ1-3; D is uncertain. Germline V gene lookup returns CDR1 SNHLY and CDR2 FYNNEI. Trimming took 4 bases from V and 2 from J, leaving 15 bases between them. CDR3 length: 16 amino acids. CDR3 protein: CASSANWMRTGNTIYF. The CDR3 DNA reads as TGTGCCAGCAGTGCCAATTGGATGCGAACTGGAAACACCATATATTTT.

This clone occurred once. This rearrangement joins TRBV29-1 to TRBJ1-2; D possibly corresponds to TRBD1 (6 bases). There are 14 residues in the CDR3. CDR1 and CDR2 from the germline V gene are SQVTM and ANQGSEA. V lost 4 bases to trimming and J lost 1 base, with 13 bases between them. CDR3 sequence (DNA): TGCAGCGTTGTATTACAGGGAGGTAACTATGGCTACACCTTC. Translating gives CSVVLQGGNYGYTF.

The chain employs TRBV4-1 and TRBJ2-7; 15 nucleotides match TRBD2. V trimming: 4 bases; J trimming: 2 bases; junction bases outside the gene matches: 6. Germline loops: CDR1 MGHRA, CDR2 YSYEKL. CDR3 length equals 17 residues. The CDR3 reads CASSPGLAGGRTYEQYF. The CDR3, as DNA: TGCGCCAGCAGCCCGGGACTAGCGGGAGGAAGGACCTACGAGCAGTACTTC.

J is TRBJ1-2 and V is TRBV5-1; weak D call: TRBD1 (5 bases). V was shortened by 4 bases and J by 8 bases, with 15 bases between the two germline ends. This CDR3 has 13 amino acids. CDR1 and CDR2 (germline): SGHRS, YFSETQ. CDR3 nucleotide sequence: TGCGCCAGCAGCCCCGACAGCTTTGGGGGCTACACCTTC. Protein product: CASSPDSFGGYTF.

V is TRBV21-1 and J is TRBJ1-1; TRBD1, the table's D call, was not compared with the DNA. TRBV21-1 is listed as a pseudogene. The CDR3 has 15 amino acids. The CDR3: CASSNARTGYTEAFF. CDR3 DNA: TGTGCCAGCAGCAACGCTAGGACAGGGTACACTGAAGCTTTCTTT.

CDR3 sequence: CASSRDRGRDEQYF. The CDR3 DNA sequence: TGTGCCAGCAGCCGGGACAGGGGGCGCGACGAGCAGTACTTC. The chain links TRBV27 to TRBJ2-7, with 12 bases fitting TRBD1. This CDR3 is built from 14 residues. CDR1 MNHEY and CDR2 SMNVEV come from the germline V gene (reference sequence). V lost 6 bases to trimming and J lost 5 bases; unmatched junction nucleotides: 5.

The gene calls are TRBV18 and TRBJ2-6, with 7 bases aligning to TRBD1. V lost 3 bases and J lost 0; bases outside the gene matches: 11. Germline lookup yields CDR1 KGHSH and CDR2 LQKENI. This CDR3 region has 19 residues. The CDR3 DNA sequence: TGTGCCAGCTCACCCACCATGACAGGGAAATCCTCTGGGGCCAACGTCCTGACTTTC. Amino acids: CASSPTMTGKSSGANVLTF. The full variable domain, rest sourced from reference TRBV18 and TRBJ2-6, is NAGVMQNPRHLVRRRGQEARLRCSPMKGHSHVYWYRQLPEEGLKFMVYLQKENIIDESGMPKERFSAEFPKEGPSILRIQQVVRGDSAAYFCASSPTMTGKSSGANVLTFGAGSRLTVL.

The chain joins TRBV28 to TRBJ1-3; D unclear. The germline V gene has CDR1 MDHEN and CDR2 SYDVKM. This CDR3 is 14 amino acids long. The germline V and J ends were trimmed by 6 bases and 5 bases, with 14 bases remaining between them. CDR3 in amino acids: CASRGVGFRNTIYF. The CDR3 nucleotides are TGTGCCAGCAGGGGTGTAGGGTTCCGAAACACCATATATTTT.